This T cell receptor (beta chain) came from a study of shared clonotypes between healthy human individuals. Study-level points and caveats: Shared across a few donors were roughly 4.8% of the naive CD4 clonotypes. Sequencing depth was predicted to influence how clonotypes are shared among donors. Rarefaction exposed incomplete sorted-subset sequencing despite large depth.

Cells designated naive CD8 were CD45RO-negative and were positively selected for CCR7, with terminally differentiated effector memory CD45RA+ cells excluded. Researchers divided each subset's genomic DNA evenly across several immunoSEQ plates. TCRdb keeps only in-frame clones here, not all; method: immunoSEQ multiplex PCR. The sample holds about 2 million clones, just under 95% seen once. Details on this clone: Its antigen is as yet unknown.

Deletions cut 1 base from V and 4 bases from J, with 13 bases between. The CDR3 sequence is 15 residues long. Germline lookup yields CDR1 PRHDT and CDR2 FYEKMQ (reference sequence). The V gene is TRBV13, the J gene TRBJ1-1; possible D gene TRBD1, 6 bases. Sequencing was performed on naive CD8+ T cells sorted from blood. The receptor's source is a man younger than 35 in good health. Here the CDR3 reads CASSLDPGAGTEAFF. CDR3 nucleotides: TGTGCCAGCAGCTTAGATCCGGGGGCGGGCACTGAAGCTTTCTTT.